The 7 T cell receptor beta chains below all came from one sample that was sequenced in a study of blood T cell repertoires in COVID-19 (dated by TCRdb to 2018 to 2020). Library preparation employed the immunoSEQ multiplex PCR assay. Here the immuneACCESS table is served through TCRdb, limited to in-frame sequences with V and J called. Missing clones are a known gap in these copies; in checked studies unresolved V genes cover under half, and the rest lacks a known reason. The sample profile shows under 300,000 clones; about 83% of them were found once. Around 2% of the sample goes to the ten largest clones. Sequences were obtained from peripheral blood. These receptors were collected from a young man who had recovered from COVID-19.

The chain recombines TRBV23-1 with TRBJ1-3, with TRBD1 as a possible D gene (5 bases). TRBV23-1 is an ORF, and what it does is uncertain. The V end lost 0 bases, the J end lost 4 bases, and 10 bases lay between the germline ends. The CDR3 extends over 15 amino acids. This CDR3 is CASSQSKGLGNTIYF. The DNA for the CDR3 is TGCGCCAGCAGTCAATCAAAGGGGCTCGGAAACACCATATATTTT.

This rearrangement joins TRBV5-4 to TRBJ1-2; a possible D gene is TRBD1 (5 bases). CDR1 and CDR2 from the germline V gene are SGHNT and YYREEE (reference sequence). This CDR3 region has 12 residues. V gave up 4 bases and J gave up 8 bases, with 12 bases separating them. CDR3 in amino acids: CASSPGGGGYTF. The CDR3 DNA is TGTGCCAGCAGCCCGGGGGGGGGAGGCTACACCTTC.

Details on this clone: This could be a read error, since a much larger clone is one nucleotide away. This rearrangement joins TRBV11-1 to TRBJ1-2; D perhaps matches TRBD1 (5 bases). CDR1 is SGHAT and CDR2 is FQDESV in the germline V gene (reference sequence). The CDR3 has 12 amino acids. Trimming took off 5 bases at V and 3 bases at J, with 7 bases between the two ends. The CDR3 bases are TGTGCCAGCAGCCGGGGGGACTATGGCTACACCTTC. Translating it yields CASSRGDYGYTF.

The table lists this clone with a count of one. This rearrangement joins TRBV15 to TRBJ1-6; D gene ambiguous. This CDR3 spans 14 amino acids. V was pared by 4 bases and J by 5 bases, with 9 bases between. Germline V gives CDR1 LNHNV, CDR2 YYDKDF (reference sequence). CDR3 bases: TGTGCCACCAGCATTTACAGAAATAATTCACCCCTCCACTTT. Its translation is CATSIYRNNSPLHF.

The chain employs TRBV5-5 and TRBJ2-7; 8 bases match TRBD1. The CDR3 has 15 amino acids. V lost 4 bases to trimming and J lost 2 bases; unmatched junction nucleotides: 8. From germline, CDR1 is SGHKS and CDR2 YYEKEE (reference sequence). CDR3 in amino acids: CASSPSGTGTYEQYF. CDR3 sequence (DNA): TGTGCCAGCAGCCCGAGTGGGACAGGCACCTACGAGCAGTACTTC.

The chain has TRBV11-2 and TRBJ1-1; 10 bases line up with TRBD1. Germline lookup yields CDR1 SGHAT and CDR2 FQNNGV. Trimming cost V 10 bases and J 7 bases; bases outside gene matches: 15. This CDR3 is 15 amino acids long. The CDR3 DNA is TGTGCCATCCGCCCTCAAAGGACAGGGGGTGGTGAAGCTTTCTTT. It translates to CAIRPQRTGGGEAFF.

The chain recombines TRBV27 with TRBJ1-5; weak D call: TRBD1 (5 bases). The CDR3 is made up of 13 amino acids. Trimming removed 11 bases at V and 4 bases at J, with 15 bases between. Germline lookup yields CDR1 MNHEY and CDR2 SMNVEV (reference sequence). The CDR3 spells CAVKRQLNQPQHF. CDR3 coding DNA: TGTGCCGTCAAGAGACAGCTAAATCAGCCCCAGCATTTT.